Sequencing of this T cell receptor (beta chain) was carried out in a study of T cell repertoires in cytomegalovirus infection. Study in general: Public signatures in TCR beta pointed to CMV infection and matching HLA type.

TCRdb called the reads again in MiXCR, with one record for every CDR3 protein. The data show roughly 630,000 distinct CDR3 sequences, roughly a quarter seen once. The CDR3 runs to 15 residues. Germline trimming cut 4 bases from V and 0 bases from J; bases unmatched to any gene: 5. The V gene's germline CDR1 is DFQATT and CDR2 SNEGSKA (reference sequence). The receptor was isolated from a human donor in good health (CMV status not recorded). Some clones in this sample may be carry-over from other donors' samples. The sample was CD8+ T cells from PBMCs. This rearrangement joins TRBV20-1 to TRBJ2-7, with 11 positions matching TRBD2. CDR3 sequence reads: CSATPGLAASYEQYF. Written as DNA, the CDR3 is TGCAGTGCTACCCCGGGACTAGCGGCCTCCTACGAGCAGTACTTC.